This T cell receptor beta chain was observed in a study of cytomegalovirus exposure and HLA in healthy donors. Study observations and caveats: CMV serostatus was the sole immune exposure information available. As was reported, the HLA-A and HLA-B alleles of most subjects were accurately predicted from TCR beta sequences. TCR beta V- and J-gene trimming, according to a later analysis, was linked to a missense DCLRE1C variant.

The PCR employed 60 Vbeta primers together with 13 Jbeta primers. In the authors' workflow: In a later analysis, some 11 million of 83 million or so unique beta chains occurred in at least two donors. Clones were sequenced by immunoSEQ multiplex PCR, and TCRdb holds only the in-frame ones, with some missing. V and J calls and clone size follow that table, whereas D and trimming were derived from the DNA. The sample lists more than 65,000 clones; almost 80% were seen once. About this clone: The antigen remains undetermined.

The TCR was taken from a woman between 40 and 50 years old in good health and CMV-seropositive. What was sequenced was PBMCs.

The CDR3 DNA reads TGTGCCAGCAGTGATTCTAGCGGGAGAGTTGATACGCAGTATTTT. Its translation: CASSDSSGRVDTQYF. The rearrangement uses TRBV2 and TRBJ2-3; 10 bases are shared with TRBD2. The CDR3 runs to 15 residues. CDR1 is SNHLY and CDR2 is FYNNEI in the germline V gene. The J segment lost 6 bases and the V segment lost 3 bases, leaving 6 bases of the junction unmatched.